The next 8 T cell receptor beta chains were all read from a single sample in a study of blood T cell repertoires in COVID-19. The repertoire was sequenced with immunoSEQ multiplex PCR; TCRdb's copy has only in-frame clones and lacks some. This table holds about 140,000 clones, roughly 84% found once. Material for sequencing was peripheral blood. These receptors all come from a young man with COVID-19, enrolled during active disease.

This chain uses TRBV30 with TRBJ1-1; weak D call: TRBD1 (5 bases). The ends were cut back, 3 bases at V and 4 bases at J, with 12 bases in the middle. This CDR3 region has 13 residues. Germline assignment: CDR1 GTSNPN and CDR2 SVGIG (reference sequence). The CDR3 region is CAWRKGASTEAFF. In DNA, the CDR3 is TGTGCCTGGAGGAAAGGGGCGAGCACTGAAGCTTTCTTT.

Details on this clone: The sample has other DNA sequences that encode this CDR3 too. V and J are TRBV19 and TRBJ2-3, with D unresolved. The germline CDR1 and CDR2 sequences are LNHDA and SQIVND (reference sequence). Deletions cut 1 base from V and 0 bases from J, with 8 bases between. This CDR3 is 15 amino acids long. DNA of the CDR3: TGTGCCAGTAGTATAGGCCAGACAAGCACAGATACGCAGTATTTT. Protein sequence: CASSIGQTSTDTQYF. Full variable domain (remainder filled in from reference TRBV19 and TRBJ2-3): DGGITQSPKYLFRKEGQNVTLSCEQNLNHDAMYWYRQDPGQGLRLIYYSQIVNDFQKGDIAEGYSVSREKKESFPLTVTSAQKNPTAFYLCASSIGQTSTDTQYFGPGTRLTVL.

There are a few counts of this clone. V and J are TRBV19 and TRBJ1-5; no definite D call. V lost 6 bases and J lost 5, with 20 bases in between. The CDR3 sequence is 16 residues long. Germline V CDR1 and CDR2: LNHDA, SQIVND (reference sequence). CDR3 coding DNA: TGTGCCAGTAGCCCTACTACCAGACTAGCGTATCAGCCCCAGCATTTT. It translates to CASSPTTRLAYQPQHF.

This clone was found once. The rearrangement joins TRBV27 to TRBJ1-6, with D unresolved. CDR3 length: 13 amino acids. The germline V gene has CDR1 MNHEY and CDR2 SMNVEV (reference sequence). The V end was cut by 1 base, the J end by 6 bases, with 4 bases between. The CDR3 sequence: CASSLYSNSPLHF. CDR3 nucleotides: TGTGCCAGCAGTTTATACAGTAATTCACCCCTCCACTTT.

CDR3 DNA: TGTGCCTGGAGTTACAGGGACACCGGGGAGCTGTTTTTT. Protein: CAWSYRDTGELFF. The chain links TRBV30 to TRBJ2-2, with D maybe TRBD1 (6 bases). This CDR3 is built from 13 residues. Trimming took 2 bases from V and 3 from J, leaving 7 bases between them. The V gene's germline CDR1 is GTSNPN and CDR2 SVGIG (reference sequence).

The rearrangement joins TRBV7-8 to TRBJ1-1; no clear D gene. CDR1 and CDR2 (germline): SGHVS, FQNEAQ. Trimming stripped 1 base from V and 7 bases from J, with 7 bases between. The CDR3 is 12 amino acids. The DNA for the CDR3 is TGTGCCAGCAGCTTAGATCCGAGTGAAGCTTTCTTT. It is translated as CASSLDPSEAFF.

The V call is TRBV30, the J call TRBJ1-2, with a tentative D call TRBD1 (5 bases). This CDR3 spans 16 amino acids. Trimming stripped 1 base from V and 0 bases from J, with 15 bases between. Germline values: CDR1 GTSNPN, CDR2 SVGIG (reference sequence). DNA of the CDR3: TGTGCCTGGAGTGGCGGGGACCGCGACGCTAACTATGGCTACACCTTC. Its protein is CAWSGGDRDANYGYTF. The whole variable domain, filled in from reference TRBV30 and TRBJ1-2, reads SQTIHQWPATLVQPVGSPLSLECTVEGTSNPNLYWYRQAAGRGLQLLFYSVGIGQISSEVPQNLSASRPQDRQFILSSKKLLLSDSGFYLCAWSGGDRDANYGYTFGSGTRLTVV.

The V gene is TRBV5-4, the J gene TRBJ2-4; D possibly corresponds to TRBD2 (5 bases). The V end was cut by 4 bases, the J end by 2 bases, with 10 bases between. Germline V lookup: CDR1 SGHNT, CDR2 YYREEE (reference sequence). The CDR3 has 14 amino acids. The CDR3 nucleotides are TGTGCCAGCAGCGGTACCGGGACCAAAAACATTCAGTACTTC. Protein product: CASSGTGTKNIQYF.